What follows are 5 T cell receptor beta chains derived from one specimen sequenced in a study of T cell clonality in common variable immunodeficiency. TCRdb's copy holds only in-frame clones and misses some; the assay was immunoSEQ multiplex PCR. The record shows approximately 64,000 clones for this sample, with no singletons present. The specimen sequenced was peripheral blood mononuclear cells. Receptors originate from a person between 18 and 75 years old in good health.

This clone appeared many times. The sequence runs out 3 residues before the end of the CDR3; the remainder is reconstructed from the germline J gene. The chain joins TRBV20-1 to TRBJ2-7; TRBD2 matches 8 bases. The CDR3 is 14 residues long. CDR1 DFQATT and CDR2 SNEGSKA come from the germline V gene (reference sequence). With 5 bases clipped from V and 1 base from J, the junction kept 7 bases outside the gene matches. This CDR3 reads CSASVAGQSYEQYF. The covered CDR3 bases are TGCAGTGCTTCCGTAGCGGGGCAATCCTACGAG.

This clone was seen ten or more times. The sequenced part of the CDR3 DNA is TGTGCCTGGGATTACACAACTAACTATGGC. Its protein product is CAWDYTTNYG. The entire CDR3 protein is CAWDYTTNYGYTF. The chain couples TRBV30 to TRBJ1-2, with unresolved D. The observed sequence ends 3 residues before the CDR3 terminus, with the missing tail filled in from the germline J gene. Germline lookup yields CDR1 GTSNPN and CDR2 SVGIG (reference sequence). V lost 5 bases, J lost 0 bases, and 10 bases lay in between. CDR3 length: 13 residues.

This clone was seen many times. The missing CDR3 end, 3 residues past where the read stops, is filled in from the germline J gene. The chain has TRBV5-6 and TRBJ2-5; tentatively, D is TRBD1 (6 bases). Between the trimmed V and J ends, which lost 0 bases and 7 bases, there was a span of 13 bases. Looked up from germline, CDR1 is SGHDT and CDR2 is YYEEEE. There are 14 residues in the CDR3. This CDR3 is CASSLGQLGGTQYF. CDR3 DNA (partial): TGTGCCAGCAGCTTGGGCCAATTAGGGGGGACC.

Ten or more counts support this clone. The read is 3 residues too short to cover the CDR3 end, so that end is filled in from the germline J gene. The rearrangement uses TRBV5-6 and TRBJ1-1; D remains unclear. Germline assignment: CDR1 SGHDT and CDR2 YYEEEE. This CDR3 spans 14 amino acids. Trimming removed 0 bases from V and 0 bases from J, with 6 bases in between. Incomplete CDR3 DNA: TGTGCCAGCAGCTTGGTCGGGGTGAACACTGAA. It encodes CASSLVGVNTE. The full-length CDR3 reads as CASSLVGVNTEAFF.

This clone was found many times. The read ends 3 residues before the CDR3 terminus; that terminus is restored from the germline J gene. This sample includes further DNA sequences coding for the same CDR3. This chain joins TRBV11-2 and TRBJ2-3; D is ambiguous. Germline CDR1 and CDR2: SGHAT and FQNNGV. The CDR3 contains 15 residues. V was shortened by 4 bases and J by 6 bases, with 17 bases between the two germline ends. The CDR3: CASSWSGGPLDTQYF. The covered CDR3 bases are TGTGCCAGCAGCTGGTCTGGTGGGCCACTGGATACG. Supplemented by reference TRBV11-2 and TRBJ2-3, the full variable domain reads EAGVAQSPRYKIIEKRQSVAFWCNPISGHATLYWYQQILGQGPKLLIQFQNNGVVDDSQLPKDRFSAERLKGVDSTLKIQPAKLEDSAVYLCASSWSGGPLDTQYFGPGTRLTVL.